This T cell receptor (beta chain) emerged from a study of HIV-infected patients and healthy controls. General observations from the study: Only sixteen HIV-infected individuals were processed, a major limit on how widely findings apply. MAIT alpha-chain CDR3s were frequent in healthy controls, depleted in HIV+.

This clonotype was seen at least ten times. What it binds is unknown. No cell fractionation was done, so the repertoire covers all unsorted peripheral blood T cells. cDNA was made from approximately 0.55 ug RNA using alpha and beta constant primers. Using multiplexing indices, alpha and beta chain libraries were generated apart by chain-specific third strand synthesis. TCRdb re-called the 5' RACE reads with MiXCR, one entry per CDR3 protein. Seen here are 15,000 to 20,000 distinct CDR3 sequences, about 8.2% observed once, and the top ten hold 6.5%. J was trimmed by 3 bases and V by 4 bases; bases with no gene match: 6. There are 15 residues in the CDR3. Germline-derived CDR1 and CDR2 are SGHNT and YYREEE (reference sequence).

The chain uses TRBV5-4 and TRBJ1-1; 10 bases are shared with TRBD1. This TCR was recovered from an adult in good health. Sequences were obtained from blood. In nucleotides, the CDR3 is TGTGCCAGCAGCCCGCAGACAGGGGGCTACACTGAAGCTTTCTTT. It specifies CASSPQTGGYTEAFF.